The rows below give T cell receptor beta chains drawn from one sample of a study of T-cell reconstitution after alpha-beta-depleted transplantation in children. TCRdb passed the PCR reads through MiXCR, listing each CDR3 protein once. The repertoire includes about 870,000 distinct CDR3 sequences, roughly 16% of them detected once, and approximately 4.5% sits in the top ten. The sequenced sample was PBMCs, mostly from graft donor cells, obtained 360 days after TCRalphabeta/CD19-depleted stem cell transplant. Receptor source: a male patient aged 10-17 years who had a stem cell transplant for acute lymphoblastic leukemia, so the T cells may come from the graft donor. Each CDR3 is given without its conserved first and last residue.

V gene	J gene	CDR3 length	CDR3 protein
TRBV20-1	TRBJ2-7	14	SARPTSGRTSYEQY
TRBV3-1	TRBJ2-3	12	ASSQRRRLPGQY
TRBV6-5	TRBJ1-1	15	ASSYSSPSDVNTEAF
TRBV7-9	TRBJ2-1	13	ASSPPVSSYNEQF
TRBV20-1	TRBJ1-5	14	SARALPSGGRQPQH
TRBV7-8	TRBJ2-2	15	ASSLAMDRIYTGELF
TRBV7-3	TRBJ2-3	13	ASRLAGTDTDTQY
TRBV5-1	TRBJ2-1	14	ASSPFSGSSYNEQF
TRBV15	TRBJ2-2	15	ATSRDELAGITGELF
TRBV12-3/TRBV12-4	TRBJ2-1	13	ASSHDRWFYNEQF
TRBV6-5	TRBJ2-3	15	ASSYAASGRVTDTQY
TRBV20-1	TRBJ2-4	11	SARRPSPNIQY
TRBV7-6	TRBJ2-1	15	ASSLGPGLAGRNEQF
TRBV2	TRBJ2-3	11	ASSFRLADTQY
TRBV5-1	TRBJ1-4	13	ASSLDTGAGEKLF
TRBV29-1	TRBJ2-2	12	SVGTGDGGGELF
TRBV7-2	TRBJ2-2	14	ASSLDLTGGAGELF
TRBV20-1	TRBJ2-7	12	SAPGTGQLYEQY
TRBV12-5	TRBJ2-7	9	ASGRLYEQY
TRBV12-3/TRBV12-4	TRBJ2-3	13	ASSLRQGGTDTQY
TRBV12-3/TRBV12-4	TRBJ2-1	15	ASSLEPGLEFYNEQF
TRBV7-2	TRBJ2-2	16	ASSSLGLRGRNTGELF
TRBV7-2	TRBJ2-3	15	ASSWEGLSLSTDTQY
TRBV12-3/TRBV12-4	TRBJ2-5	12	ASSPGTGHETQY
TRBV12-3/TRBV12-4	TRBJ2-5	12	ASRRRTNQETQY
TRBV30	TRBJ2-2	11	AWNSQNTGELF
TRBV20-1	TRBJ2-3	12	SAPQRGSTDTQY
TRBV4-1	TRBJ1-5	13	ASSQDQRVRQPQH
TRBV7-9	TRBJ2-4	14	ASSDGTAAAKNIQY
TRBV14	TRBJ2-5	7	ASSQYYH
TRBV19	TRBJ2-1	12	ASHRVGTYNEQF
TRBV29-1	TRBJ2-7	11	SVGATGRNEQY
TRBV13	TRBJ2-1	15	ASSGRQGLAGSSEQF
TRBV4-1	TRBJ2-3	14	ASSQKVLRGTDTQY
TRBV7-2	TRBJ2-1	11	ASSPASLGEQF
TRBV20-1	TRBJ2-5	13	SARPRLAGGGTQY
TRBV7-9	TRBJ2-7	14	ASSPPPGRRTYEQY
TRBV20-1	TRBJ2-1	13	SARGASATGNEQF
TRBV12-3/TRBV12-4	TRBJ2-5	11	ASTLGGGETQY
TRBV4-1	TRBJ2-7	14	ASSQDWSGIVYEQY
TRBV12-3/TRBV12-4	TRBJ2-5	10	ASSWNQETQY
TRBV7-9	TRBJ1-6	11	ASSQGYNSPLH
TRBV29-1	TRBJ2-7	11	SVVGDKSYEQY
TRBV6-1	TRBJ2-7	10	ASMRVYYEQY
TRBV2	TRBJ1-4	12	ASRLDRLDEKLF
TRBV12-3/TRBV12-4	TRBJ2-3	13	ASSLAGTSASTQY
TRBV5-4	TRBJ2-1	14	ASSEGLAASYNEQF
TRBV6-6	TRBJ1-1	11	ASTNGGNTEAF